What follows is one T cell receptor (beta chain) and its context. The clone's antigen remains unknown. No much larger clone exists at a distance of one base, and base qualities are not known. TCRbeta CDR3 regions were amplified from genomic DNA by means of the immunoSEQ Assay, a bias-controlled multiplex PCR. The authors processed their data as follows. The number of nucleated cells in each sample was estimated by amplification of reference gene primers within the assay. To quantify the absolute abundance of each unique TCRbeta CDR3 rearrangement, sequence reads were collapsed and filtered. For each sample, productive Simpson clonality was calculated as the square root of Simpson's diversity index across productive rearrangements. The clones in this table, taken by TCRdb from immuneACCESS, are in-frame only. Not every clone is retained; where verified, under half of the shortfall comes from an unresolved V gene, and the cause of the rest is unknown. V, J and clone size derive from that table, while D and trimming were established from the DNA sequence. This sample comprises tens of thousands of clones, around 80% of them detected only once. The top ten clones comprise more than 9% of the sample.

The record originates from a study of blood T cell repertoires in COVID-19 (dated by TCRdb to the early 2020s). At the level of the whole study: Samples from collaborators originated in the United States, Italy and Spain and spanned both the acute and convalescent phases of COVID-19. The sample metadata nearly always contained a de-identified subject ID, COVID-19 status, age in years and sex. The repertoires were made available in a free public database intended to serve as a resource for research on the immune response to SARS-CoV-2. Subjects who had been exposed to COVID-19, were actively infected with it, or had recovered from it provided the deeply sampled blood TCRbeta repertoires that made up the dataset. Samples were obtained from the ongoing ImmuneRACE study (first 160 participants) and from over 1,000 subjects provided by 6 global collaborators. The material from the prospective study consisted of cDNA or gDNA derived from T cells, B-cell-depleted T cells, or PBMCs. Where available, HLA class I and class II types were taken from metadata supplied by the sample provider and were not determined by assay-based typing.

Results the study describes overall, beyond this receptor: The quantity of clinical and demographic metadata differed by source and by participant and was supplied without curation.

Each collaborating institution followed its own protocols to collect whole blood in K2EDTA tubes. For TCRbeta analysis, collaborators shipped samples in one of three forms: frozen whole blood, isolated PBMCs, or DNA extracted from either of those sample types. Taken from the germline V gene (reference sequence), the CDR1 and CDR2 loops are SGHNT and YYREEE. Counted from cysteine to phenylalanine, this CDR3 has 11 amino acids. Left in the record is the CDR3 DNA by itself, 33 bases read in frame from the first base. V sheds 2 bases and J sheds 8 bases, leaving 7 bases between their ends. The sequence links TRBV5-4 to TRBJ1-2; possibly the D gene is TRBD1, per 5 matching bases. Sequencing input: peripheral blood. This clonotype was sampled from a human donor in a cohort sampled during active COVID-19. CDR3 loop: CASSLGEGYTF. The base sequence is TGTGCCAGCAGCTTAGGGGAAGGCTACACCTTC.